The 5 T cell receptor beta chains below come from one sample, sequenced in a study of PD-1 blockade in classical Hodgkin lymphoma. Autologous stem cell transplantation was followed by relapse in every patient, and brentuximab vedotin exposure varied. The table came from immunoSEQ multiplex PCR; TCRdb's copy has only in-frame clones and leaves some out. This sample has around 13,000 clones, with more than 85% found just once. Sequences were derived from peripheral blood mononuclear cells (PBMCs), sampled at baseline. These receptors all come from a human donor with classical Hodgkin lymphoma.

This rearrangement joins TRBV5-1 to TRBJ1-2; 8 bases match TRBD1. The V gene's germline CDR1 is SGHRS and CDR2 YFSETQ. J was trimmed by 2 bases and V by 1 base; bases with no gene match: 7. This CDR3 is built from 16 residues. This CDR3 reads CASSLRGQVTNYGYTF. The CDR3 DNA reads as TGCGCCAGCAGCTTGCGGGGACAGGTCACGAACTATGGCTACACCTTC.

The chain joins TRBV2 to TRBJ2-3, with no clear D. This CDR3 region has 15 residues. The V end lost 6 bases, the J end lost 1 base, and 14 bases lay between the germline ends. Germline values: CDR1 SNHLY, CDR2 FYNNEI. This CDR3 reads CASRPGRGGTDTQYF. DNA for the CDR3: TGTGCCAGCAGGCCGGGCCGTGGGGGCACAGATACGCAGTATTTT.

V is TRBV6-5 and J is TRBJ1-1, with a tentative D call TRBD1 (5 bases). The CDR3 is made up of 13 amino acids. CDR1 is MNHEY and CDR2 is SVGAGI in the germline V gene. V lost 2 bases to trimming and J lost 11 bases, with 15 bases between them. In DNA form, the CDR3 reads TGTGCCAGCAGTTACGGGGGGGGAGGGGCGGCTTTCTTT. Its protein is CASSYGGGGAAFF.

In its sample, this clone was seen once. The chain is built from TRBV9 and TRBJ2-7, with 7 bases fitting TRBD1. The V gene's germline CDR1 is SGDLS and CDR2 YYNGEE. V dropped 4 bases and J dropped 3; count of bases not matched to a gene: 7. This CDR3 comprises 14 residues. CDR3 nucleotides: TGTGCCAGCAGCTCCCGGGACAGTTACTACGAGCAGTACTTC. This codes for CASSSRDSYYEQYF.

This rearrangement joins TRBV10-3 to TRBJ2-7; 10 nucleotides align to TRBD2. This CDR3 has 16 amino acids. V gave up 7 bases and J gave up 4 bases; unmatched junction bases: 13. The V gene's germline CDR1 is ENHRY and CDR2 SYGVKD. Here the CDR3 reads CAITSGTSALRYEQYF. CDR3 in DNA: TGTGCCATCACCTCCGGGACTAGCGCCCTTCGGTACGAGCAGTACTTC.